A selection of T cell receptor beta chains follows, all from one sample in a study of sequential checkpoint blockade in melanoma. Assay used: immunoSEQ multiplex PCR; TCRdb lists only in-frame clones, some missing. Among more than 25,000 clones, approximately 91% were seen once, and the ten largest hold 11% to 15%. The input for sequencing was CD8+ T cells sorted from blood (inferred from file names), taken from a patient given nivolumab and ipilimumab in sequence. Receptors originate from a human donor with melanoma. CDR3s include the opening cysteine and the closing phenylalanine or tryptophan. The D gene is left open where the match is weak. Not every row has a clone size; where given, it reads once, few, many or a size class.

NA	TRBD1	TRBV19	TRBJ1-5	CASSQTGDQPQHF	TGTGCCAGTAGCCAAACAGGGGATCAGCCCCAGCATTTT
NA	TRBD1	TRBV9	TRBJ2-1	CASSTPTGTRGFSSYNEQFF	TGTGCCAGCAGCACCCCGACAGGGACAAGAGGGTTCAGCTCCTACAATGAGCAGTTCTTC
few	NA	TRBV28	TRBJ1-4	CASNSGVRLFF	TGTGCCAGCAACTCCGGGGTACGACTGTTTTTT
NA	NA	TRBV6-6	TRBJ1-4	CASRGEGEKLFF	TGTGCCAGCAGGGGGGAGGGTGAAAAACTGTTTTTT
NA	NA	TRBV13	TRBJ1-2	CASSFPSESGVGYTF	TGTGCCAGCAGCTTCCCCTCGGAGTCAGGGGTGGGCTACACCTTC
NA	NA	TRBV4-2	TRBJ1-1	CASSHPGQIMNTEAFF	TGTGCCAGCAGCCACCCTGGGCAGATAATGAACACTGAAGCTTTCTTT
NA	NA	TRBV29-1	TRBJ1-4	CSVEGPRGGLFF	TGCAGCGTTGAAGGCCCCCGGGGGGGACTGTTTTTT
NA	TRBD2	TRBV29-1	TRBJ2-1	CSTLAGLSYNEQFF	TGCAGCACCTTAGCGGGCCTCTCCTACAATGAGCAGTTCTTC
NA	NA	TRBV7-9	TRBJ2-1	CASSPRGSYNEQFF	TGTGCCAGCAGCCCTAGAGGATCCTACAATGAGCAGTTCTTC
NA	NA	TRBV2	TRBJ2-1	CASINPKVGGYNEQFF	TGTGCCAGCATAAATCCTAAGGTGGGGGGTTACAATGAGCAGTTCTTC
NA	NA	TRBV2	TRBJ2-1	CASRKGGGYNEQFF	TGTGCCAGCAGGAAGGGGGGGGGATACAATGAGCAGTTCTTC
few	NA	TRBV28	TRBJ2-2	CASRPTLSTGELFF	TGTGCCAGCAGACCCACTCTTAGCACCGGGGAGCTGTTTTTT
NA	NA	TRBV7-9	TRBJ2-2	CASSLAQAGGELFF	TGTGCCAGCAGCTTAGCGCAGGCAGGCGGGGAGCTGTTTTTT
NA	NA	TRBV7-3	TRBJ2-3	CASSPRLGLTDTQYF	TGTGCCAGCAGCCCTCGACTAGGACTCACAGATACGCAGTATTTT
NA	NA	TRBV5-8	TRBJ2-5	CASSLGDIETQYF	TGTGCCAGCAGCTTAGGGGACATAGAGACCCAGTACTTC
few	NA	TRBV4-1	TRBJ2-5	CASSQEGSQETQYF	TGCGCCAGCAGCCAAGAGGGCAGCCAAGAGACCCAGTACTTC
NA	TRBD1	TRBV2	TRBJ2-7	CASKSGTASYEQYF	TGTGCCAGCAAATCCGGGACAGCCTCCTACGAGCAGTACTTC
NA	NA	TRBV29-1	TRBJ2-1	CSVEDPSGISYNEQFF	TGCAGCGTTGAGGACCCTTCGGGAATCTCCTACAATGAGCAGTTCTTC
few	TRBD1	TRBV9	TRBJ2-1	CASSVTGGAHNEQFF	TGTGCCAGCAGCGTAACAGGGGGCGCACACAATGAGCAGTTCTTC
NA	TRBD1	TRBV28	TRBJ1-5	CASSPWDRREDQPQHF	TGTGCCAGCAGTCCTTGGGACAGGAGAGAGGATCAGCCCCAGCATTTT
NA	NA	TRBV19	TRBJ2-7	CASSPQLAAYEQYF	TGTGCCAGTAGCCCCCAGTTGGCGGCCTACGAGCAGTACTTC
once	TRBD1	TRBV5-8	TRBJ2-7	CASRPRDRFYEQYF	TGTGCCAGCAGGCCTCGGGACAGATTCTACGAGCAGTACTTC
NA	TRBD1	TRBV15	TRBJ1-5	CATSRLPGQVMGQPQHF	TGTGCCACCAGCAGATTACCGGGACAGGTGATGGGTCAGCCCCAGCATTTT
NA	NA	TRBV6-1	TRBJ1-1	CASIPLGGWSTEAFF	TGTGCCAGCATTCCCTTAGGGGGATGGAGCACTGAAGCTTTCTTT
NA	TRBD2	TRBV7-9	TRBJ2-5	CASSLAPSGGGTQYF	TGTGCCAGCAGCCTAGCCCCTTCCGGGGGGGGGACCCAGTACTTC
NA	NA	TRBV6-5	TRBJ1-1	CASRQWGVTEAFF	TGTGCCAGCAGACAATGGGGGGTCACTGAAGCTTTCTTT
NA	TRBD1	TRBV13	TRBJ1-1	CASSRRRGLTEAFF	TGTGCCAGCAGCAGACGGAGGGGGCTCACTGAAGCTTTCTTT
NA	TRBD2	TRBV4-3	TRBJ2-1	CASSQDPAGAYSGNEQFF	TGCGCCAGCAGCCAAGATCCAGCGGGAGCCTATTCGGGGAATGAGCAGTTCTTC
NA	NA	TRBV2	TRBJ2-1	CASTQVSYNEQFF	TGTGCCAGCACCCAGGTTTCTTACAATGAGCAGTTCTTC
once	TRBD1	TRBV28	TRBJ2-3	CASRTTGELDTQYF	TGTGCCAGCAGGACGACAGGGGAATTGGATACGCAGTATTTT
few	NA	TRBV19	TRBJ1-1	CATTEALEAFF	TGTGCCACCACCGAGGCCCTGGAAGCTTTCTTT
NA	NA	TRBV9	TRBJ2-4	CASSMQGLAKNIQYF	TGTGCCAGCAGCATGCAGGGACTAGCCAAAAACATTCAGTACTTC
few	NA	TRBV6-4	TRBJ1-6	CASDRSPLHF	TGTGCCAGCGATCGGTCACCCCTCCACTTT
NA	TRBD2	TRBV9	TRBJ2-1	CASSPIAGTYNEQFF	TGTGCCAGCAGCCCAATAGCGGGTACCTACAATGAGCAGTTCTTC
NA	NA	TRBV27	TRBJ2-7	CASSFPGGEQYF	TGTGCCAGCAGTTTCCCCGGGGGCGAGCAGTACTTC
once	TRBD1	TRBV7-6	TRBJ1-1	CASSLLDRTGHPEAFF	TGTGCCAGCAGCTTATTGGATAGGACAGGTCATCCTGAAGCTTTCTTT
NA	NA	TRBV4-3	TRBJ1-4	CASSQVIFRATNEKLFF	TGCGCCAGCAGCCAAGTTATATTTCGGGCAACTAATGAAAAACTGTTTTTT
once	NA	TRBV28	TRBJ2-2	CASSFITPTGELFF	TGTGCCAGCAGTTTTATAACTCCCACCGGGGAGCTGTTTTTT
NA	TRBD2	TRBV4-3	TRBJ2-1	CASSQGSGSFNEQFF	TGCGCCAGCAGCCAGGGAAGCGGGAGCTTTAATGAGCAGTTCTTC
NA	TRBD1	TRBV29-1	TRBJ1-2	CSVESGTGDGYTF	TGCAGCGTTGAAAGTGGGACAGGGGATGGCTACACCTTC
NA	NA	TRBV19	TRBJ1-5	CASSIGTASNQPQHF	TGTGCCAGTAGTATAGGGACAGCGAGCAATCAGCCCCAGCATTTT
NA	NA	TRBV29-1	TRBJ2-2	CSVESTGSSTGELFF	TGCAGCGTTGAATCCACAGGGTCGAGCACCGGGGAGCTGTTTTTT
NA	NA	TRBV6-1	TRBJ1-2	CASSAYITSNYGYTF	TGTGCCAGCAGTGCGTACATCACCTCTAACTATGGCTACACCTTC
NA	NA	TRBV11-2	TRBJ2-5	CASSPEDRGLETQYF	TGTGCCAGCAGCCCAGAGGATAGGGGGTTAGAGACCCAGTACTTC
once	NA	TRBV28	TRBJ1-2	CASSLIPEGNYGYTF	TGTGCCAGCAGTTTAATACCCGAGGGTAACTATGGCTACACCTTC